This T cell receptor (beta chain) was recorded in a study of cytomegalovirus exposure and HLA in healthy donors. Background on the study: Earlier results showed 90 million to 120 million unique TCR beta sequences derived from roughly 180 million T cells. Broader study findings: One later analysis reportedly identified an Asian-associated ancestry cluster that showed fewer N-insertions than the roughly 670-donor mean. For TCR beta chains, V- and J-gene trimming was later linked to a missense DCLRE1C variant.

Regarding this clone: Its antigen remains unknown.

The CDR3 covers 16 residues. Per germline, CDR1 KGHSH and CDR2 LQKENI. V was clipped by 0 bases and J by 2 bases, with 11 bases between them. The PCR made use of 60 Vbeta and 13 Jbeta primers. The assay was immunoSEQ multiplex PCR, and TCRdb's table has in-frame clones only and misses some. Reported are about 41,000 clones; the ten largest clones contain about 6.3%. The clonotype originates from a man aged 25 to 45 in good health and CMV-seronegative. The sequencing sample was made of PBMCs. The V and J genes are TRBV18 and TRBJ1-5; D remains ambiguous. CDR3 sequence reads: CASSPPKFEGNQPQHF. The CDR3 DNA is TGTGCCAGCTCACCACCGAAGTTTGAGGGCAATCAGCCCCAGCATTTT.